This entry lists 11 T cell receptor beta chains sequenced from one sample in a study of blood T cell repertoires in COVID-19. Profiled with immunoSEQ multiplex PCR; TCRdb holds only in-frame clones, not every one. The sample records nearly 90,000 clones, approximately 89% being singletons. Sequences were obtained from peripheral blood. The receptors shown here come from a man older than 75 with acute or convalescent COVID-19.

The chain recombines TRBV7-8 with TRBJ2-2; 8 nucleotides align to TRBD2. Per germline, CDR1 SGHVS and CDR2 FQNEAQ. After removal of 2 bases from V and 3 bases from J, the junction contained 8 bases not matched to a gene. The CDR3 runs 17 residues. CDR3 coding DNA: TGTGCCAGCAGCTTACCTCTGGGCGGGAGGTACACCGGGGAGCTGTTTTTT. This encodes CASSLPLGGRYTGELFF.

This clone turned up a few times. The V and J genes are TRBV9 and TRBJ2-6, with TRBD1 matching over 8 bases. The CDR3 runs to 17 residues. Germline V CDR1 and CDR2: SGDLS, YYNGEE. J gave up 4 bases and V 2 bases, and 8 bases lay outside the gene matches. Here the CDR3 DNA reads TGTGCCAGCAGCGTCAGCCCCCAGGGGGCCGGGGCCAACGTCCTGACTTTC. Its protein is CASSVSPQGAGANVLTF.

J is TRBJ1-1 and V is TRBV5-4; 8 nucleotides agree with TRBD1. Germline values: CDR1 SGHNT, CDR2 YYREEE (reference sequence). The CDR3 has 13 amino acids. Unmatched junction bases numbered 5, after V lost 4 bases and J lost 6 bases. CDR3 DNA sequence: TGTGCCAGCAGCATTGGGACAGGCTCTGAAGCTTTCTTT. It specifies CASSIGTGSEAFF.

The chain employs TRBV27 and TRBJ2-1; D possibly corresponds to TRBD1 (5 bases). In germline, CDR1 is MNHEY, CDR2 SMNVEV (reference sequence). V lost 5 bases and J lost 3, with 8 bases in between. CDR3 length equals 13 residues. The CDR3 DNA reads TGTGCCAGCAGTAGGCAGGGCTACAATGAGCAGTTCTTC. Translating gives CASSRQGYNEQFF.

This chain links TRBV7-3 with TRBJ1-2; perhaps TRBD1 as D (5 bases). The V gene's germline CDR1 is SGHTA and CDR2 FQGTGA. The CDR3 spans 15 residues. Trimming left V 1 base short and J 0 bases short, with 9 bases between. In nucleotides, the CDR3 is TGTGCCAGCAGCTTAAGATCGACAGCTAACTATGGCTACACCTTC. Its translation is CASSLRSTANYGYTF.

The rearrangement uses TRBV30 and TRBJ2-7; maybe TRBD1 (7 bases). CDR3 length equals 15 residues. V shed 1 base and J shed 2 bases, with 15 bases lying between them. Germline V gene lookup returns CDR1 GTSNPN and CDR2 SVGIG (reference sequence). The CDR3 DNA reads TGTGCCTGGAGTGGGGCGCGGGACAGTGCCTACGAGCAGTACTTC. It specifies CAWSGARDSAYEQYF.

The genes are TRBV13 and TRBJ2-5, with 9 bases fitting TRBD1. With 1 base clipped from V and 5 bases from J, the junction kept 11 bases outside the gene matches. This CDR3 is 17 amino acids long. CDR1 is PRHDT and CDR2 is FYEKMQ in the germline V gene (reference sequence). CDR3 in DNA: TGTGCCAGCAGCTTAGTGGGACAGGGATTCTTAGGGGAGACCCAGTACTTC. It translates to CASSLVGQGFLGETQYF.

V is TRBV18 and J is TRBJ1-1; D is unresolved. With 0 bases removed from V and 11 bases from J, the gap between germline ends came to 19 bases. Germline-derived CDR1 and CDR2 are KGHSH and LQKENI. The CDR3 length is 15 residues. CDR3 sequence (DNA): TGTGCCAGCTCACCACCGACAACAAGCTCAGACGGCGCTTTCTTT. Amino acids: CASSPPTTSSDGAFF.

This clone is a singleton in its sample. The CDR3 protein is CAWRTQSNTEAFF. CDR3 DNA sequence: TGTGCCTGGAGGACTCAGTCGAACACTGAAGCTTTCTTT. The rearrangement joins TRBV30 to TRBJ1-1; D remains ambiguous. Germline V CDR1 and CDR2: GTSNPN, SVGIG (reference sequence). Between the trimmed V and J ends, which lost 3 bases and 1 base, there was a span of 9 bases. This CDR3 has 13 amino acids.

The rearrangement links TRBV7-9 to TRBJ1-1; possible D gene TRBD1, 6 bases. This CDR3 contains 12 residues. Germline CDR1 is SEHNR and CDR2 is FQNEAQ (reference sequence). V lost 5 bases and J 11 bases, leaving 15 bases between the germline ends. CDR3 nucleotide sequence: TGTGCCAGCAGCCTAATCCAGGGGTTCGCTTTCTTT. Translating gives CASSLIQGFAFF. The complete variable domain, with remaining parts taken from reference TRBV7-9 and TRBJ1-1, reads DTGVSQNPRHKITKRGQNVTFRCDPISEHNRLYWYRQTLGQGPEFLTYFQNEAQLEKSRLLSDRFSAERPKGSFSTLEIQRTEQGDSAMYLCASSLIQGFAFFGQGTRLTVV.

This clone is medium-sized. V is TRBV7-9 and J is TRBJ1-2; tentatively, D is TRBD1 (6 bases). The germline gives CDR1 SEHNR, CDR2 FQNEAQ (reference sequence). V lost 1 base and J 1 base, leaving 16 bases between the germline ends. This CDR3 has 17 residues. CDR3 nucleotide sequence: TGTGCCAGCAGCTTAGAGGTGGCGGACAGAGATAACTATGGCTACACCTTC. Amino acids: CASSLEVADRDNYGYTF.